This T cell receptor beta chain was identified during a study of T cells after yellow fever vaccination. This clonotype appeared a few times. Each CDR3 protein gets one entry after TCRdb re-called the 5' RACE reads with MiXCR. The table records some 560,000 distinct CDR3 sequences, 17% of them present only once. The starting material was PBMCs, obtained about 5 days after the first yellow fever vaccination. The TCR comes from a man aged 18 to 29 who received the YFV17D yellow fever vaccine.

The DNA for the CDR3 is TGCGCCAGCAGCCAAGAAGGGGGCAGGAGTTACTCACCCCTCCACTTT. Translated: CASSQEGGRSYSPLHF. The chain recombines TRBV4-3 with TRBJ1-6, with 7 bases aligning to TRBD1. The CDR3 covers 16 residues. The germline V gene encodes CDR1 LGHNA and CDR2 YSLEER. Trimming removed 0 bases from V and 10 bases from J; junction bases left unmatched: 9.